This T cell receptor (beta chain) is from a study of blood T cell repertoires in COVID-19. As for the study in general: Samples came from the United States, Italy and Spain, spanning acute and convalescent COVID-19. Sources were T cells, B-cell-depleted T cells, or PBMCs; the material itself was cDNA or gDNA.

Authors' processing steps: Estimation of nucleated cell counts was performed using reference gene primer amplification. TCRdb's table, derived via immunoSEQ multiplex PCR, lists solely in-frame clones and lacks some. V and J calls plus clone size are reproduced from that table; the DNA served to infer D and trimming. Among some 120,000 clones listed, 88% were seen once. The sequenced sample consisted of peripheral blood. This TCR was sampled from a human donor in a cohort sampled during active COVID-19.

The CDR3 nucleotides are TGTGCCAGCAGCCCATCCGCCGGGGGGACGTACTATGGCTACACCTTC. It translates to CASSPSAGGTYYGYTF. The J gene is TRBJ1-2, the V gene TRBV5-4, with D maybe TRBD1 (5 bases). The CDR3 has 16 residues. Germline V gene sequence: CDR1 SGHNT, CDR2 YYREEE (reference sequence). Trimming took 4 bases from V and 3 from J, leaving 19 bases between them. Together with reference TRBV5-4 and TRBJ1-2, the CDR3 gives the full variable domain: ETGVTQSPTHLIKTRGQQVTLRCSSQSGHNTVSWYQQALGQGPQFIFQYYREEENGRGNFPPRFSGLQFPNYSSELNVNALELDDSALYLCASSPSAGGTYYGYTFGSGTRLTVV.